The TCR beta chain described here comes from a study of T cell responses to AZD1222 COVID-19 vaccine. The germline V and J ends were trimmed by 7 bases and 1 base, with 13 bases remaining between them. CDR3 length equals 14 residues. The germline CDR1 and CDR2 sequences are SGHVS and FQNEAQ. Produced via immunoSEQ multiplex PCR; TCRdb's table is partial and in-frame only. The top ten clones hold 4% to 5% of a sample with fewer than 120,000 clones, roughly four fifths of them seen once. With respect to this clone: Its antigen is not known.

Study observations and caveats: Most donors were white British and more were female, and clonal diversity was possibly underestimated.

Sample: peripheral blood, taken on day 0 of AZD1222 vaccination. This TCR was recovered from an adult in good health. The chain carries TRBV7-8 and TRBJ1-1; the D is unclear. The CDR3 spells CASTPSRRNTEAFF. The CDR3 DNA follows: TGTGCCAGCACCCCTTCACGACGGAACACTGAAGCTTTCTTT.